This entry is about one T cell receptor beta chain. Its antigen is not identified. This record belongs to a study of OX40 agonist ivuxolimab in advanced cancers. Study-wide background: Three dose-escalation patients had partial responses: one with hepatocellular carcinoma and two with cutaneous melanoma.

Profiled with immunoSEQ multiplex PCR; TCRdb holds only in-frame clones, not every one. The sample shows tens of thousands of clones, roughly 84% of them seen only once. The timepoints at which blood was sampled were baseline, cycle 4 day 1, and cycle 7 day 1. Trimming cost V 1 base and J 9 bases, with 9 bases left between them. Germline-derived CDR1 and CDR2 are SNHLY and FYNNEI. CDR3 length: 12 residues. Notes on the study in general: The study did not work out the antigen specificity of the expanded peripheral T cells.

The sequences come from CD4+ or CD8+ T cells sorted from blood, collected in a trial of the OX40 agonist ivuxolimab. This TCR was recovered from an adult with an advanced solid tumor such as melanoma, head and neck, liver or kidney cancer. The chain carries TRBV2 and TRBJ1-1; no clear D. The CDR3: CASSEEGRKAFF. In nucleotides, the CDR3 is TGTGCCAGCAGTGAAGAAGGTCGTAAAGCTTTCTTT.